This passage covers 28 T cell receptor beta chains from one sample sequenced in a study of T cell responses to AZD1222 COVID-19 vaccine (dated by TCRdb to about 2021). The label giving this sample's time point can be read as: about 28 days (+/-7) after the second vaccine dose. Preparation of the library involved the immunoSEQ multiplex PCR assay. This immuneACCESS table, as held by TCRdb, lists in-frame sequences with V and J called but not all clones. Of the missing ones, under half trace to an unresolved V gene in checked studies; the others have no known cause. A total of 150,000 or so clones appear in this sample, just over 90% of them only once. Clones ranked in the top ten supply 0.9% to 1.2% of the sample. The sequenced sample was peripheral blood, obtained 28 days after the second AZD1222 dose. The source of these receptors is an adult who received the AZD1222 COVID-19 vaccine.

V gene TRBV19 combines with J gene TRBJ1-2; the D is unclear. The V end was cut by 6 bases, the J end by 2 bases, with 7 bases between. The CDR3 spans 12 residues. Germline V gene lookup returns CDR1 LNHDA and CDR2 SQIVND (reference sequence). This chain's CDR3 is CASRNGNYGYTF. CDR3 in DNA: TGTGCCAGTAGGAACGGCAACTATGGCTACACCTTC.

The chain links TRBV15 to TRBJ1-5; a weak D match, TRBD1 (5 bases). Germline CDR1 LNHNV, CDR2 YYDKDF (reference sequence). The CDR3 is made up of 13 amino acids. Trimming cost V 1 base and J 7 bases, with 8 bases left between them. CDR3 DNA sequence: TGTGCCACCAGCAGAGTCAGGGCACAGCCCCAGCATTTT. This sequence encodes CATSRVRAQPQHF. The variable domain in full, with the rest retrieved from reference TRBV15 and TRBJ1-5, is DAMVIQNPRYQVTQFGKPVTLSCSQTLNHNVMYWYQQKSSQAPKLLFHYYDKDFNNEADTPDNFQSRRPNTSFCFLDIRSPGLGDTAMYLCATSRVRAQPQHFGDGTRLSIL.

The gene calls are TRBV28 and TRBJ2-3, with 10 bases fitting TRBD2. CDR3 length equals 15 residues. Trimming cost V 7 bases and J 4 bases; bases outside gene matches: 8. Germline lookup yields CDR1 MDHEN and CDR2 SYDVKM. The CDR3 protein is CASTSSGGSADTQYF. The CDR3 bases are TGTGCCAGCACCTCTAGCGGGGGAAGCGCAGATACGCAGTATTTT. Supplemented by reference TRBV28 and TRBJ2-3, the full variable domain reads DVKVTQSSRYLVKRTGEKVFLECVQDMDHENMFWYRQDPGLGLRLIYFSYDVKMKEKGDIPEGYSVSREKKERFSLILESASTNQTSMYLCASTSSGGSADTQYFGPGTRLTVL.

J is TRBJ2-7 and V is TRBV20-1; D not certain. Germline V gene sequence: CDR1 DFQATT, CDR2 SNEGSKA (reference sequence). The ends were cut back, 3 bases at V and 5 bases at J, with 17 bases in the middle. The CDR3 covers 14 residues. The DNA for the CDR3 is TGCAGTGCTAGTGAGGAACTTATGGTCCACGAGCAGTACTTC. Encoded protein: CSASEELMVHEQYF.

J is TRBJ1-5 and V is TRBV5-1; the D is unclear. Germline V gene sequence: CDR1 SGHRS, CDR2 YFSETQ. The ends were cut back, 1 base at V and 1 base at J, with 6 bases in the middle. This CDR3 has 14 residues. The CDR3: CASSLRGSNQPQHF. Written as DNA, the CDR3 is TGCGCCAGCAGCTTGAGAGGGAGCAATCAGCCCCAGCATTTT.

The chain employs TRBV12-3 or TRBV12-4 and TRBJ1-6; tentative D call: TRBD1 (5 bases). The CDR3 is 13 residues long. CDR3 residues: CASSGHFNSPLHF. In DNA, the CDR3 is TGTGCAAGCTCCGGACACTTTAATTCACCCCTCCACTTT.

The chain carries TRBV2 and TRBJ1-2; TRBD1 is a possible D gene (5 bases). This CDR3 has 14 amino acids. Germline CDR1 reads SNHLY; CDR2 reads FYNNEI. Trimming removed 5 bases from V and 4 bases from J, with 14 bases in between. As DNA, the CDR3 is TGTGCCAGCAGTTTCTTACCGGGGACCTATGGCTACACCTTC. This translates into CASSFLPGTYGYTF.

The chain carries TRBV5-1 and TRBJ1-5; D may be TRBD1 (5 bases). CDR1 and CDR2 from the germline V gene are SGHRS and YFSETQ. The CDR3 consists of 14 residues. V dropped 0 bases and J dropped 7 bases, with 11 bases sitting between them. The CDR3: CASSLEGVGQPQHF. DNA of the CDR3: TGCGCCAGCAGCTTGGAAGGGGTAGGACAGCCCCAGCATTTT.

This sequence joins TRBV27 and TRBJ1-2, with a possible D match to TRBD1 (5 bases). From germline, CDR1 is MNHEY and CDR2 SMNVEV (reference sequence). The ends were cut back, 0 bases at V and 4 bases at J, with 12 bases in the middle. The CDR3 contains 15 residues. The CDR3 DNA follows: TGTGCCAGCAGTTTATCGCGGGGCGGGAGCTATGGCTACACCTTC. This sequence encodes CASSLSRGGSYGYTF.

The V and J genes are TRBV6-5 and TRBJ1-2, with TRBD1 matching 10 bases. CDR1 MNHEY and CDR2 SVGAGI come from the germline V gene. The junction had 5 bases not matched to a gene; V was cut back by 5 bases and J by 8 bases. The CDR3 consists of 13 residues. The CDR3 bases are TGTGCCAGCAGTCCCGGGACAGGGGACGGCTACACCTTC. Protein product: CASSPGTGDGYTF.

This sequence joins TRBV5-8 and TRBJ1-6; 8 positions match TRBD1. The V gene end was trimmed by 1 base and the J gene end by 6 bases; junction bases not matched to a gene: 3. This CDR3 has 15 residues. CDR1 is SGHTS and CDR2 is YDEGEE in the germline V gene. CDR3 sequence reads: CASSLTTGGNSPLHF. The DNA for the CDR3 is TGTGCCAGCAGCTTGACTACAGGGGGTAATTCACCCCTCCACTTT.

The chain combines TRBV7-9 with TRBJ2-1; D may be TRBD1 (6 bases). This CDR3 contains 12 residues. Germline V gene lookup returns CDR1 SEHNR and CDR2 FQNEAQ (reference sequence). Deletions cut 5 bases from V and 13 bases from J, with 15 bases between. The CDR3 reads CASSSRDTAQFF. In nucleotides, the CDR3 is TGTGCCAGCAGCAGCCGGGACACTGCCCAGTTCTTC.

The V and J genes are TRBV19 and TRBJ1-1, with D perhaps matching TRBD1 (5 bases). Germline V gene data show CDR1 as LNHDA and CDR2 as SQIVND (reference sequence). V was clipped by 3 bases and J by 0 bases, with 11 bases between them. The length of the CDR3 is 15 residues. CDR3 sequence (DNA): TGTGCCAGTAGTATCCCAGGGTACTTGAACACTGAAGCTTTCTTT. It is translated as CASSIPGYLNTEAFF.

V usage is TRBV3-1 (or the pseudogene TRBV3-2) and J usage is TRBJ2-7; D possibly corresponds to TRBD1 (5 bases). This CDR3 spans 16 amino acids. Germline CDR1 and CDR2: LGHDT and YNNKEL (reference sequence). Trimming pared 0 bases from V and 2 bases from J, leaving 14 bases between. This CDR3 is CASSQDLAGPPYEQYF. CDR3 sequence (DNA): TGTGCCAGCAGCCAAGATCTGGCAGGGCCCCCCTACGAGCAGTACTTC.

The rearrangement joins TRBV15 to TRBJ1-2; D possibly corresponds to TRBD1 (5 bases). Germline V lookup: CDR1 LNHNV, CDR2 YYDKDF (reference sequence). V was cut by 0 bases and J by 4 bases, with 12 bases left in between. The CDR3 is made up of 15 amino acids. Here the CDR3 DNA reads TGTGCCACCAGCAGAGATTACAACAGGCCCTATGGCTACACCTTC. Translation: CATSRDYNRPYGYTF. Drawing the rest from reference TRBV15 and TRBJ1-2, the complete variable domain is DAMVIQNPRYQVTQFGKPVTLSCSQTLNHNVMYWYQQKSSQAPKLLFHYYDKDFNNEADTPDNFQSRRPNTSFCFLDIRSPGLGDTAMYLCATSRDYNRPYGYTFGSGTRLTVV.

The chain has TRBV19 and TRBJ2-1; D is ambiguous. Germline V lookup: CDR1 LNHDA, CDR2 SQIVND (reference sequence). The CDR3 extends over 13 amino acids. V dropped 3 bases and J dropped 7 bases, with 10 bases sitting between them. The CDR3 DNA is TGTGCCAGTAGTATCCTCGAAGGTAATGAGCAGTTCTTC. Residues: CASSILEGNEQFF.

This chain connects TRBV7-8 to TRBJ2-7, with a tentative D call TRBD1 (6 bases). The length of the CDR3 is 15 residues. V was shortened by 4 bases and J by 2 bases, with 15 bases between the two germline ends. The V gene's germline CDR1 is SGHVS and CDR2 FQNEAQ. The CDR3 region is CASSWSTGSPYEQYF. The CDR3 DNA is TGTGCCAGCAGCTGGTCGACAGGATCGCCCTACGAGCAGTACTTC.

The CDR3 DNA reads as TGTGCCAGCAGTGACCCCGGAGAGACCCAGTACTTC. This encodes CASSDPGETQYF. The chain combines TRBV6-1 with TRBJ2-5, with D unresolved. This CDR3 is 12 amino acids long. V shed 3 bases and J shed 4 bases, with 6 bases lying between them. The germline V gene has CDR1 MNHNS and CDR2 SASEGT.

This rearrangement joins TRBV30 to TRBJ1-5; D may be TRBD1 (5 bases). CDR1 GTSNPN and CDR2 SVGIG come from the germline V gene (reference sequence). This CDR3 is built from 15 residues. V lost 3 bases and J 5 bases, leaving 17 bases between the germline ends. The CDR3 coding sequence is TGTGCCTGGAGCCAGGAGCAGGGATTATATCAGCCCCAGCATTTT. This translates into CAWSQEQGLYQPQHF.

The chain employs TRBV6-5 and TRBJ2-3; D is perhaps TRBD1 (6 bases). There are 16 residues in the CDR3. Trimming pared 0 bases from V and 0 bases from J, leaving 10 bases between. CDR1 is MNHEY, CDR2 SVGAGI, per germline. This chain's CDR3 is CASSYSSGASTDTQYF. The CDR3 DNA is TGTGCCAGCAGTTACTCATCAGGGGCTAGCACAGATACGCAGTATTTT.

The chain links TRBV19 to TRBJ1-5; D gene uncertain. The germline gives CDR1 LNHDA, CDR2 SQIVND (reference sequence). The CDR3 is 13 residues long. Trimming took off 7 bases at V and 6 bases at J, with 13 bases between the two ends. The CDR3 spells CASKKGLSQPQHF. CDR3 in DNA: TGTGCCAGTAAAAAGGGTCTTAGTCAGCCCCAGCATTTT.

The chain joins TRBV27 to TRBJ1-1; the match to TRBD1 covers 9 bases. Germline assignment: CDR1 MNHEY and CDR2 SMNVEV (reference sequence). This CDR3 comprises 15 residues. V was pared by 6 bases and J by 5 bases, with 10 bases of the junction left unmatched. DNA for the CDR3: TGTGCCAGCAGAGGGGATGGACAGGGGCAGACTGAAGCTTTCTTT. Encoded protein: CASRGDGQGQTEAFF.

The J gene is TRBJ1-1, the V gene TRBV3-1 (or the pseudogene TRBV3-2); D not certain. Germline V lookup: CDR1 LGHDT, CDR2 YNNKEL (reference sequence). This CDR3 is 11 amino acids long. Deletions cut 4 bases from V and 8 bases from J, with 8 bases between. CDR3 region: CASSRAREAFF. The CDR3, as DNA: TGTGCCAGCAGCCGAGCGCGAGAAGCTTTCTTT.

Written as DNA, the CDR3 is TGCGCCAGCAGCCAAGATTCGACAGCAACTAATGAAAAACTGTTTTTT. This gives the protein CASSQDSTATNEKLFF. This chain joins TRBV4-1 and TRBJ1-4; tentatively, D is TRBD1 (5 bases). Between the trimmed V and J ends, which lost 0 bases and 0 bases, there was a span of 8 bases. This CDR3 is 16 amino acids long. Germline values: CDR1 MGHRA, CDR2 YSYEKL.

The V call is TRBV5-1, the J call TRBJ2-5, with D perhaps TRBD2 (6 bases). V shed 2 bases and J shed 3 bases, with 8 bases lying between them. The germline V gene has CDR1 SGHRS and CDR2 YFSETQ. There are 13 residues in the CDR3. As DNA, the CDR3 is TGCGCCAGCAGCTTCCCGGGGGAAGAGACCCAGTACTTC. Residues: CASSFPGEETQYF.

V is TRBV6-5 and J is TRBJ2-1, with TRBD1 identical over 11 bases. The length of the CDR3 is 16 residues. Looked up from germline, CDR1 is MNHEY and CDR2 is SVGAGI. V gave up 4 bases and J gave up 10 bases; unmatched junction bases: 12. CDR3 sequence (DNA): TGTGCCAGCAGTTCCACACCGGGACAGGGGGGCAGGGAGCAGTTCTTC. It translates to CASSSTPGQGGREQFF.

V and J are TRBV18 and TRBJ2-1, with D uncertain. The CDR3 totals 15 residues. Deletions cut 0 bases from V and 0 bases from J, with 6 bases between. In germline, CDR1 is KGHSH, CDR2 LQKENI. CDR3 in DNA: TGTGCCAGCTCACCACCGGGCGGCTCCTACAATGAGCAGTTCTTC. Translated, it gives CASSPPGGSYNEQFF.

The CDR3 DNA reads TGCGCCAGCAGCTTGGCCGTACAGGGATACGGCTACACCTTC. This translates into CASSLAVQGYGYTF. The rearrangement uses TRBV5-1 and TRBJ1-2; a possible D gene is TRBD1 (6 bases). The CDR3 is made up of 14 amino acids. V lost 0 bases, J lost 8 bases, and 14 bases lay in between. CDR1 is SGHRS, CDR2 YFSETQ, per germline.